These T cell receptor beta chains were read from a single sample in a study of metastatic and nonmetastatic thyroid tumors. TCRdb re-clonotyped the PCR reads via MiXCR. The sample shows some 33,000 clones, 10% to 12% of them seen only once. Sequencing input: blood. These receptors were obtained from a female donor with papillary thyroid cancer or a benign thyroid nodule (not recorded which). Some clones in this sample may be carry-over from other donors' samples. Both conserved end residues are part of each CDR3. The order of the fields is V gene, clone size, D gene, J gene, CDR3 protein, CDR3 DNA. D genes are given only for firm matches. Part of the rows lack a size; the others show once, few, many or a class for expanded clones.

V gene: TRBV28
clone size: .
D gene: .
J gene: TRBJ2-5
CDR3 protein: CASRFSAYQETQYF
CDR3 DNA: TGTGCCAGCAGATTCTCGGCTTACCAAGAGACCCAGTACTTC

V gene: TRBV20-1
clone size: .
D gene: .
J gene: TRBJ1-2
CDR3 protein: CSASRGRYYGYTF
CDR3 DNA: TGCAGTGCTAGCAGGGGTCGGTACTATGGCTACACCTTC

V gene: TRBV12-3/TRBV12-4
clone size: many
D gene: TRBD1
J gene: TRBJ1-4
CDR3 protein: CASSAGTGEGEKLFF
CDR3 DNA: TGTGCCAGCAGTGCCGGGACAGGGGAGGGCGAAAAACTGTTTTTT

V gene: TRBV24-1
clone size: many
D gene: TRBD1
J gene: TRBJ2-5
CDR3 protein: CATSDYGQGGTQYF
CDR3 DNA: TGTGCCACCAGTGACTATGGACAGGGCGGGACCCAGTACTTC

V gene: TRBV4-1
clone size: many
D gene: .
J gene: TRBJ2-1
CDR3 protein: CASSQPPAGSYNEQFF
CDR3 DNA: TGCGCCAGCAGCCAACCCCCAGCGGGTAGCTACAATGAGCAGTTCTTC

V gene: TRBV4-1
clone size: few
D gene: TRBD1
J gene: TRBJ2-7
CDR3 protein: CASSQEPRQGAYEQYF
CDR3 DNA: TGCGCCAGCAGCCAAGAGCCGAGACAGGGGGCCTACGAGCAGTACTTC

V gene: TRBV7-2
clone size: many
D gene: .
J gene: TRBJ1-2
CDR3 protein: CASSLAGEVYGYTF
CDR3 DNA: TGTGCCAGCAGCTTAGCAGGAGAAGTATATGGCTACACCTTC

V gene: TRBV18
clone size: many
D gene: .
J gene: TRBJ1-4
CDR3 protein: CASSAPVGGANEKLFF
CDR3 DNA: TGTGCCAGCTCAGCGCCCGTGGGTGGGGCTAATGAAAAACTGTTTTTT

V gene: TRBV10-1
clone size: many
D gene: TRBD1
J gene: TRBJ2-7
CDR3 protein: CASSRGLGSSYEQYF
CDR3 DNA: TGCGCCAGCAGCAGGGGGCTCGGCAGCTCCTACGAGCAGTACTTC

V gene: TRBV24-1
clone size: medium-sized
D gene: .
J gene: TRBJ2-2
CDR3 protein: CATSRVAGELFF
CDR3 DNA: TGTGCCACCAGCCGGGTGGCCGGGGAGCTGTTTTTT

V gene: TRBV18
clone size: .
D gene: .
J gene: TRBJ2-5
CDR3 protein: CASSPPVLRLQETQYF
CDR3 DNA: TGTGCCAGCTCACCACCAGTCTTGAGACTGCAAGAGACCCAGTACTTC

V gene: TRBV20-1
clone size: many
D gene: TRBD1
J gene: TRBJ2-4
CDR3 protein: CSARVDRLAKNIQYF
CDR3 DNA: TGCAGTGCTAGGGTGGACAGGTTGGCCAAAAACATTCAGTACTTC

V gene: TRBV20-1
clone size: many
D gene: TRBD1
J gene: TRBJ1-1
CDR3 protein: CSARTGSAAFF
CDR3 DNA: TGCAGTGCCCGGACAGGGTCTGCGGCTTTCTTT

V gene: TRBV14
clone size: many
D gene: TRBD1
J gene: TRBJ2-7
CDR3 protein: CASSPTDRGSPYEQYF
CDR3 DNA: TGTGCCAGCAGCCCAACGGACAGGGGGAGTCCCTACGAGCAGTACTTC

V gene: TRBV12-3/TRBV12-4
clone size: .
D gene: .
J gene: TRBJ2-5
CDR3 protein: CASSSNWAAEETQYF
CDR3 DNA: TGTGCCAGCAGTTCAAATTGGGCAGCAGAAGAGACCCAGTACTTC

V gene: TRBV18
clone size: many
D gene: .
J gene: TRBJ2-5
CDR3 protein: CASSPGVRETQYF
CDR3 DNA: TGTGCCAGCTCACCTGGGGTCCGAGAGACCCAGTACTTC

V gene: TRBV20-1
clone size: many
D gene: .
J gene: TRBJ2-5
CDR3 protein: CSARMGGPETQYF
CDR3 DNA: TGCAGTGCTAGGATGGGGGGCCCGGAGACCCAGTACTTC

V gene: TRBV6-2/TRBV6-3
clone size: few
D gene: TRBD1
J gene: TRBJ2-1
CDR3 protein: CASSYLGTGYNEQFF
CDR3 DNA: TGTGCCAGCAGTTACCTCGGGACAGGGTACAATGAGCAGTTCTTC

V gene: TRBV30
clone size: many
D gene: .
J gene: TRBJ2-4
CDR3 protein: CAWSPNSKNIQYF
CDR3 DNA: TGTGCCTGGAGTCCCAACTCCAAAAACATTCAGTACTTC

V gene: TRBV30
clone size: many
D gene: .
J gene: TRBJ1-2
CDR3 protein: CAWSTRPTRTNYGYTF
CDR3 DNA: TGTGCCTGGAGCACCCGGCCGACACGTACTAACTATGGCTACACCTTC

V gene: TRBV20-1
clone size: many
D gene: .
J gene: TRBJ2-5
CDR3 protein: CSARDPHGLQETQYF
CDR3 DNA: TGCAGTGCTAGAGACCCACATGGGCTTCAAGAGACCCAGTACTTC

V gene: TRBV2
clone size: .
D gene: .
J gene: TRBJ1-2
CDR3 protein: CASRTDADGYTF
CDR3 DNA: TGTGCCAGCAGAACAGACGCAGATGGCTACACCTTC

V gene: TRBV10-3
clone size: many
D gene: TRBD2
J gene: TRBJ2-1
CDR3 protein: CATDPVAGGYYNEQFF
CDR3 DNA: TGTGCCACCGACCCCGTCGCGGGAGGGTACTACAATGAGCAGTTCTTC

V gene: TRBV13
clone size: many
D gene: .
J gene: TRBJ2-5
CDR3 protein: CASSLKRRQETQYF
CDR3 DNA: TGTGCCAGCAGCTTAAAGAGACGACAAGAGACCCAGTACTTC

V gene: TRBV10-1
clone size: many
D gene: .
J gene: TRBJ2-1
CDR3 protein: CASSGRLGWAEQFF
CDR3 DNA: TGCGCCAGCAGTGGGCGACTAGGGTGGGCTGAGCAGTTCTTC

V gene: TRBV24-1
clone size: many
D gene: TRBD2
J gene: TRBJ2-1
CDR3 protein: CATAGLAGADEQFF
CDR3 DNA: TGTGCCACCGCCGGACTAGCGGGAGCCGATGAGCAGTTCTTC

V gene: TRBV9
clone size: once
D gene: .
J gene: TRBJ2-7
CDR3 protein: CASSSRGVGYEQYF
CDR3 DNA: TGTGCCAGCAGCTCCCGGGGAGTCGGCTACGAGCAGTACTTC

V gene: TRBV5-1
clone size: many
D gene: TRBD1
J gene: TRBJ1-3
CDR3 protein: CASSFWTGTGAGNTIYF
CDR3 DNA: TGCGCCAGCAGCTTCTGGACAGGAACAGGGGCTGGAAACACCATATATTTT

V gene: TRBV24-1
clone size: few
D gene: .
J gene: TRBJ2-3
CDR3 protein: CATSDWTEASTDTQYF
CDR3 DNA: TGTGCCACCAGTGACTGGACGGAAGCTAGCACAGATACGCAGTATTTT

V gene: TRBV5-1
clone size: many
D gene: TRBD2
J gene: TRBJ2-1
CDR3 protein: CASSAGTSGSNEQFF
CDR3 DNA: TGCGCCAGCAGCGCCGGGACTAGCGGGAGTAATGAGCAGTTCTTC

V gene: TRBV4-3
clone size: many
D gene: .
J gene: TRBJ2-3
CDR3 protein: CASSQEKSTDTQYF
CDR3 DNA: TGCGCCAGCAGCCAAGAGAAGAGCACAGATACGCAGTATTTT

V gene: TRBV20-1
clone size: many
D gene: .
J gene: TRBJ2-7
CDR3 protein: CSAGRDEIDEQYF
CDR3 DNA: TGCAGTGCGGGCCGGGACGAAATAGACGAGCAGTACTTC

V gene: TRBV4-3
clone size: many
D gene: TRBD2
J gene: TRBJ2-3
CDR3 protein: CASSLRTLAGGVADTQYF
CDR3 DNA: TGCGCCAGCAGCCTAAGAACCCTAGCGGGAGGTGTTGCAGATACGCAGTATTTT

V gene: TRBV4-2
clone size: many
D gene: TRBD2
J gene: TRBJ2-3
CDR3 protein: CASSQVQAGGRTDTQYF
CDR3 DNA: TGTGCCAGCAGCCAAGTTCAAGCGGGAGGGCGGACAGATACGCAGTATTTT

V gene: TRBV20-1
clone size: many
D gene: .
J gene: TRBJ1-2
CDR3 protein: CSPANYGYTF
CDR3 DNA: TGCAGCCCGGCTAACTATGGCTACACCTTC

V gene: TRBV5-4
clone size: many
D gene: .
J gene: TRBJ2-7
CDR3 protein: CASSLGSGSYEQYF
CDR3 DNA: TGTGCCAGCAGTCTGGGCTCTGGCTCCTACGAGCAGTACTTC

V gene: TRBV11-2
clone size: many
D gene: .
J gene: TRBJ2-7
CDR3 protein: CASSPPGLPNEQYF
CDR3 DNA: TGTGCCAGCAGCCCTCCGGGACTCCCGAACGAGCAGTACTTC

V gene: TRBV18
clone size: many
D gene: .
J gene: TRBJ2-1
CDR3 protein: CASSRDSSTYNEQFF
CDR3 DNA: TGTGCCAGCTCACGTGACAGTTCCACCTACAATGAGCAGTTCTTC

V gene: TRBV5-4
clone size: many
D gene: .
J gene: TRBJ2-6
CDR3 protein: CASSLVSGANVLTF
CDR3 DNA: TGTGCCAGCAGCTTGGTCTCTGGGGCCAACGTCCTGACTTTC

V gene: TRBV7-8
clone size: many
D gene: TRBD1
J gene: TRBJ1-2
CDR3 protein: CASSSRTGNYGYTF
CDR3 DNA: TGTGCCAGCAGCTCTAGGACAGGGAACTATGGCTACACCTTC

V gene: TRBV6-1
clone size: many
D gene: TRBD2
J gene: TRBJ2-5
CDR3 protein: CASRFAGEETQYF
CDR3 DNA: TGTGCCAGCAGGTTTGCGGGAGAAGAGACCCAGTACTTC

V gene: TRBV7-9
clone size: many
D gene: .
J gene: TRBJ2-7
CDR3 protein: CASSQSWLGEISYEQYF
CDR3 DNA: TGTGCCAGCAGCCAATCCTGGTTAGGGGAGATCTCCTACGAGCAGTACTTC

V gene: TRBV6-1
clone size: many
D gene: .
J gene: TRBJ2-3
CDR3 protein: CASTERDIDTDTQYF
CDR3 DNA: TGTGCCAGCACCGAAAGGGACATAGACACAGATACGCAGTATTTT

V gene: TRBV7-2
clone size: many
D gene: .
J gene: TRBJ2-1
CDR3 protein: CASSLSQRSQFF
CDR3 DNA: TGTGCCAGCAGCTTATCCCAACGGAGCCAGTTCTTC

V gene: TRBV14
clone size: many
D gene: .
J gene: TRBJ1-2
CDR3 protein: CASSQDGAAYGYTF
CDR3 DNA: TGTGCCAGCAGCCAAGATGGGGCAGCCTATGGCTACACCTTC

V gene: TRBV7-2
clone size: .
D gene: .
J gene: TRBJ2-3
CDR3 protein: CASSLDQGADTQYF
CDR3 DNA: TGTGCCAGCAGCTTAGATCAGGGCGCAGATACGCAGTATTTT

V gene: TRBV20-1
clone size: many
D gene: TRBD1
J gene: TRBJ1-4
CDR3 protein: CSAGTGGEKLFF
CDR3 DNA: TGCAGCGCCGGGACAGGGGGTGAAAAACTGTTTTTT

V gene: TRBV20-1
clone size: many
D gene: .
J gene: TRBJ2-1
CDR3 protein: CSARPGDNEQFF
CDR3 DNA: TGCAGTGCTAGGCCGGGGGACAATGAGCAGTTCTTC

V gene: TRBV7-8
clone size: many
D gene: .
J gene: TRBJ2-7
CDR3 protein: CASSTIRGRPYEQYF
CDR3 DNA: TGTGCCAGCAGCACCATAAGGGGCCGGCCCTACGAGCAGTACTTC

V gene: TRBV7-2
clone size: many
D gene: TRBD2
J gene: TRBJ2-7
CDR3 protein: CASSTSGSFLYEQYF
CDR3 DNA: TGTGCCAGCAGCACTAGCGGGAGTTTTTTGTACGAGCAGTACTTC

V gene: TRBV11-2
clone size: many
D gene: .
J gene: TRBJ1-1
CDR3 protein: CASSLGRPNTEAFF
CDR3 DNA: TGTGCCAGCAGCTTAGGGAGACCGAACACTGAAGCTTTCTTT